This T cell receptor beta chain appears in the sequencing data of a study of spatial heterogeneity in lung cancer. On the study more broadly: A total of approximately 75 untreated early-stage non-small cell lung cancer patients served as donors. Beta-chain sequences consistently outnumbered alpha-chain sequences in detection.

TCRdb fed the 5' RACE reads into MiXCR, producing one record per CDR3 protein. The repertoire holds approximately 100,000 distinct CDR3 sequences, with approximately 19% as singletons. Germline V lookup: CDR1 SNHLY, CDR2 FYNNEI. V was clipped by 6 bases and J by 9 bases, with 11 bases between them. CDR3 length equals 11 residues. This clonotype was recorded a few times. Time point in this sample: blood at routine non-recurrence follow-up after resection. The sample in question was PBMCs, obtained at follow-up. V and J are TRBV2 and TRBJ1-2; D ambiguous. The receptor was derived from a male donor with early-stage non-small cell lung cancer. The CDR3 coding sequence is TGTGCCAGCAGAGCATACTCCCGCTACACCTTC. This encodes CASRAYSRYTF.